This entry is about one T cell receptor (beta chain). This clonotype was observed many times. It lacks a known antigen. No clone much larger than this one lies a single base away; base qualities are absent. Graves' hyperthyroidism was defined as stable when no progression to ophthalmopathy occurred over 18 months of follow-up. Hyperthyroidism patients were aged 18 to 65 years and newly diagnosed, with disease duration of less than 2 months. Patients with uncontrolled infections, other autoimmune diseases, pregnancy or lactation were excluded. Diagnoses were established on the basis of clinical symptoms, serum thyroxine and TRAb, thyroid ultrasound, and orbital computed tomography. Ficoll-Paque density gradient centrifugation was used to isolate PBMCs from 9.5 to 10 ml of fresh peripheral blood. Total RNA was extracted using Trizol reagent, and RNA quality was assessed on an Agilent 2100 Bioanalyzer.

The data stem from a study of T cells in Graves' hyperthyroidism and ophthalmopathy (dated 2019 in TCRdb). Broadly, across the study: Peripheral blood was collected at initial diagnosis, before any treatment. The roughly 91 discovery patients were randomly divided into training and test sets at a 7:3 ratio. To identify distinguishing TCR V-J signatures, a discovery cohort of about 95 patients was used, comprising fewer than 45 with Graves' ophthalmopathy and 57 with stable Graves' hyperthyroidism. Prospective prediction of ophthalmopathy was tested in an independent validation cohort consisting of roughly 19 hyperthyroidism patients and around 16 patients who later progressed to ophthalmopathy. After blood sampling, hyperthyroidism patients were treated with methimazole at a starting dose of 30 mg daily, and ophthalmopathy patients were treated with high-dose intravenous methylprednisolone. Thyroid tissue and blood T-cell repertoires from about six Graves' hyperthyroidism patients were also compared in the study. According to the paper, TCR Vbeta CDR3 sequencing was carried out on around 140 peripheral blood samples, which came from fewer than 50 ophthalmopathy, roughly 75 hyperthyroidism and 17 progressor patients.

The CDR3 sequence holds 15 residues, the cysteine and phenylalanine included. The sequence is cut down to CDR3 DNA, 45 bases in frame from base 1. The V and J ends are trimmed by 3 bases and 4 bases, leaving 12 bases between them. Per the germline V gene, SGHTA is the CDR1 and FQGNSA is the CDR2. The TCR beta CDR3 regions were amplified from RNA transcripts. For the first round of RT-PCR on the TCR CDR3, the HTBI primer set was used together with the Qiagen OneStep RT-PCR kit. Libraries were constructed in a second round of multiplex PCR, after which size selection and purification were performed. The libraries were sequenced on an Illumina HiSeq2000 using paired-end 100 bp reads. The authors' analysis ran thus. SOAPnuke was used to process the raw data, throwing out any read that contained adapters or uncalled bases, had a mean Phred below 15, or lacked an exact constant-primer or identifier match. COPE v1.2.5 was used to merge the high-quality paired reads, and each unique nucleotide sequence was defined as a clonotype. MiTCR v1.1 was used to align clonotypes to the IMGT TRBV, TRBD and TRBJ reference segments. Analysis was restricted to V-J combinations with a frequency above 0.0001, which covered roughly 99% of repertoires. The TCS score was defined as the ratio of F50 (clonal expansion) to E x V (chaos), calculated using BLOSUM62-based TCRdist between CDR3 peptides within each V-J. Welch's t-statistics and random forest reduced just over 500 V-J features to 10 to 15, which were used in a naive Bayes classifier (R e1071). TCRdb reanalyzed the raw reads on its own, using fastp at Q25 for trimming and MiXCR for clone calling, and kept in-frame beta chains. When rows share a CDR3 protein, they turn into one entry using the most common DNA and genes. These V and J calls rely on TCRdb rather than the paper's analysis. The sample records about 400,000 distinct CDR3 sequences, 14% to 15% of which are singletons. The ten largest clones capture approximately 32% of the sample.

What the study reported, not specific to this receptor: Most expanded thyroid clonotypes (frequency above 0.001) were also detected in blood, a finding suggesting that blood repertoires may reflect thyroid immune responses. Sample size was not statistically predetermined, and investigators were not blinded to group allocation. A 13 V-J signature model separated ophthalmopathy from stable hyperthyroidism, with about 90% sensitivity and 81% to 83% specificity in cross-validation and 80%/75% in testing. During validation, the model predicted progression to ophthalmopathy a median of around six months ahead of onset, with around 70% sensitivity and more than 72% specificity.

This sequence originates from a woman between 25 and 40 years old with Graves' hyperthyroidism. Sample: blood. The chain is made from TRBV7-2 and TRBJ2-2, with no confidently assigned D gene. The CDR3 reads as follows: CASSFLIAGTGELFF. The sequence in DNA is TGTGCCAGCAGCTTTCTTATAGCAGGCACCGGGGAGCTGTTTTTT.